The sequence of this T cell receptor (beta chain) was determined in a study of blood T cell repertoires in COVID-19. Deletions cut 2 bases from V and 7 bases from J, with 15 bases between. Germline V gene sequence: CDR1 MDHEN, CDR2 SYDVKM. The CDR3 length is 16 residues. Original data processing: Amplification of reference gene primers was used by the study to estimate nucleated cell counts. Only in-frame clones appear in the TCRdb table, and some are missing; sequencing was by immunoSEQ multiplex PCR. The D gene and trimming were derived from the DNA, and the V and J assignments and clone size from that table. The sample includes about 310,000 clones, around 87% seen only once; the top ten take 1%.

The TCR sequence derives from a man aged 45 to 65 with active or convalescent COVID-19. J is TRBJ1-6 and V is TRBV28; a weak D match, TRBD1 (5 bases). Sequenced sample: peripheral blood. The CDR3 coding sequence is TGTGCCAGCAGTTTAGGGCTGGGGGGGAGGAATTCACCCCTCCACTTT. Translating gives CASSLGLGGRNSPLHF.